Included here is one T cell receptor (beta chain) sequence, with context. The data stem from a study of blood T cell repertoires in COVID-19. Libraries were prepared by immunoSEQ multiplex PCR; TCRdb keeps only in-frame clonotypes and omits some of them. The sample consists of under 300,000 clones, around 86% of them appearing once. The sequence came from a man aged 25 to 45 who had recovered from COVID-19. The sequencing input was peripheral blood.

As DNA, the CDR3 is TGTGCCAGCAGCTCCGCAGGGGGGACGGGTGGCTACACCTTC. Its translation is CASSSAGGTGGYTF. The V gene is TRBV7-8, the J gene TRBJ1-2; TRBD1 aligns across 7 bases. CDR3 length: 14 residues. Germline values: CDR1 SGHVS, CDR2 FQNEAQ. V gave up 4 bases and J gave up 7 bases; unmatched junction bases: 9.